Presented here are 2 T cell receptor beta chains from one specimen sequenced in a study of blood T cell repertoires in COVID-19. This table comes from immunoSEQ multiplex PCR, and its TCRdb copy is limited to in-frame clones, with some not included. The sample consists of approximately 45,000 clones, 65% to 90% of them appearing once. The sequenced sample consisted of peripheral blood. The receptor set was obtained from a woman aged 80 or over with acute or convalescent COVID-19.

This chain connects TRBV28 to TRBJ1-4; D remains ambiguous. This CDR3 comprises 11 residues. V lost 6 bases, J lost 8 bases, and 7 bases lay in between. Per germline, CDR1 MDHEN and CDR2 SYDVKM. CDR3 bases: TGTGCCAGCAGAGTACAGGAAAAACTGTTTTTT. Translating it yields CASRVQEKLFF.

This clone was found once. The gene calls are TRBV18 and TRBJ2-6, with 10 bases identical to TRBD2. V trimming: 3 bases; J trimming: 4 bases; junction bases outside the gene matches: 6. This CDR3 comprises 17 residues. Germline V CDR1 and CDR2: KGHSH, LQKENI. The CDR3 bases are TGTGCCAGCTCACCGGCTAGCGGGGGCTCAGGGGCCAACGTCCTGACTTTC. Translation: CASSPASGGSGANVLTF.